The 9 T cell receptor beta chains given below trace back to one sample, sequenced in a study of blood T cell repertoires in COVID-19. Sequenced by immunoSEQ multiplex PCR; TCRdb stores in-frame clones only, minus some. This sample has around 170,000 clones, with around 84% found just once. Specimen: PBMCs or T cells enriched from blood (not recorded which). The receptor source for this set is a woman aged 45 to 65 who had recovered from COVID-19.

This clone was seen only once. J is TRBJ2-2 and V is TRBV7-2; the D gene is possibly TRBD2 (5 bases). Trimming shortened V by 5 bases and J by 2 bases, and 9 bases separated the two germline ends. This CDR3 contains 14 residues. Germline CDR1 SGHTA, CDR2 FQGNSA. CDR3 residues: CASSPGSNTGELFF. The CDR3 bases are TGTGCCAGCAGCCCGGGATCCAACACCGGGGAGCTGTTTTTT.

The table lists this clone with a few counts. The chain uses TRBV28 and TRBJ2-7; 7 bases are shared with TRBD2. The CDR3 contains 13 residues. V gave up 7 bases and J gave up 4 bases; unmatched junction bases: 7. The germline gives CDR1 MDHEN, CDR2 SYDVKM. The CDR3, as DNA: TGTGCCAGCAATGGGGGAGGGCCTTACGAGCAGTACTTC. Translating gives CASNGGGPYEQYF.

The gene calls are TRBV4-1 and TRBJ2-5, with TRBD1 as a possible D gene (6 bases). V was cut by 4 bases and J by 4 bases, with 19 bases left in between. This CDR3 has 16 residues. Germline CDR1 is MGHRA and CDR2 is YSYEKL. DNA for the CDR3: TGCGCCAGCAGCCGACCTTGGGGGCCGGATGGAGAGACCCAGTACTTC. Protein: CASSRPWGPDGETQYF.

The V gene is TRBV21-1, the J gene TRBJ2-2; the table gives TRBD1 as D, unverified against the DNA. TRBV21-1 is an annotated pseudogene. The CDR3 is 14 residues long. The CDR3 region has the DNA TGTGCCAGCAAGGACAGGGGCGACACCGGGGAGCTGTTTTTT. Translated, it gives CASKDRGDTGELFF.

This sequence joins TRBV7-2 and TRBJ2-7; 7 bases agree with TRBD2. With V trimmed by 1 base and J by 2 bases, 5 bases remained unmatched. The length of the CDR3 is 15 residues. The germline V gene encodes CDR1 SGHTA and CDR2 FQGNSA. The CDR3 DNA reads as TGTGCCAGCAGCTTAGGGCCTAGCGGAACCTACGAGCAGTACTTC. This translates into CASSLGPSGTYEQYF.

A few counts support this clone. As DNA, the CDR3 is TGTGCCAGCACCGGACAGGGGACCTATGGCTACACCTTC. As protein: CASTGQGTYGYTF. The V call is TRBV27, the J call TRBJ1-2; the match to TRBD1 covers 9 bases. CDR3 length: 13 residues. CDR1 and CDR2 (germline): MNHEY, SMNVEV (reference sequence). Germline trimming cut 7 bases from V and 4 bases from J; bases unmatched to any gene: 4.

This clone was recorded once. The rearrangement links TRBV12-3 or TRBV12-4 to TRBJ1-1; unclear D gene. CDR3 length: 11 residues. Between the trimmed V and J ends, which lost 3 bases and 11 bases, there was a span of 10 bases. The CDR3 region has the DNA TGTGCCAGCAGTTTGCGACAAATGGCTTTCTTT. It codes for CASSLRQMAFF.

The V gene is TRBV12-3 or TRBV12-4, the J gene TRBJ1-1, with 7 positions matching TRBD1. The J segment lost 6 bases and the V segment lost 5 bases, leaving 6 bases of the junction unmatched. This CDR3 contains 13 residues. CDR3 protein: CASSRQGEPEAFF. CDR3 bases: TGTGCCAGCAGTAGGCAGGGGGAGCCTGAAGCTTTCTTT.

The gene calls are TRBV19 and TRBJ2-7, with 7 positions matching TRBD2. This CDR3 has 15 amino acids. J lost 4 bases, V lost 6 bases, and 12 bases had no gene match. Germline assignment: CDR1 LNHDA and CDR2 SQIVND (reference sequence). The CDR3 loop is CASRLQAGEGYEQYF. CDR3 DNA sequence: TGTGCCAGTAGGCTCCAGGCGGGAGAAGGTTACGAGCAGTACTTC.